Shown below are 20 T cell receptor beta chains from a single sample sequenced in a study of CD8 T cells in ankylosing spondylitis (dated 2017 in TCRdb). Library preparation employed 5' RACE. Sequenced using an Illumina HiSeq 2500. TCRdb itself trimmed the public reads at Q25 with fastp, ran MiXCR and retained productive beta chains. Entries that share a CDR3 protein sequence are merged under the most common genes and DNA. This sample comprises some 220,000 distinct CDR3 sequences, approximately 10% of them detected only once. About 2.8% of the sample is held by the ten biggest clonotypes. The sample was blood, either unsorted or a sorted T cell fraction (not recorded which). The receptors were sampled from a male donor with ankylosing spondylitis or in good health (not recorded which).

About this clonotype itself: Possible read error: a much larger clone is one base away. This CDR3 is CASSLKLGQYGNEQFF. In nucleotides, the CDR3 is TGTGCCAGCAGCTTAAAACTGGGACAGTATGGCAATGAGCAGTTCTTC. The chain carries TRBV7-2 and TRBJ2-1, with 7 positions matching TRBD1. V was pared by 2 bases and J by 6 bases, with 10 bases of the junction left unmatched. The CDR3 covers 16 residues. Germline CDR1 is SGHTA and CDR2 is FQGNSA.

This clonotype appeared many times. The rearrangement links TRBV20-1 to TRBJ2-3, with D hard to call. This CDR3 has 14 residues. Deletions cut 6 bases from V and 3 bases from J, with 16 bases between. Germline V CDR1 and CDR2: DFQATT, SNEGSKA (reference sequence). The CDR3 reads CSASRQYSTDTQYF. The DNA for the CDR3 is TGCAGTGCCTCCCGCCAGTACAGTACAGATACGCAGTATTTT.

This clonotype showed up just a few times. This rearrangement joins TRBV20-1 to TRBJ2-7; 8 nucleotides match TRBD1. The V and J ends lost 4 bases and 5 bases, in that order; junction bases with no gene match: 10. The germline CDR1 and CDR2 sequences are DFQATT and SNEGSKA (reference sequence). The CDR3 consists of 14 residues. The CDR3 protein is CSATPGQGLHEQYF. The CDR3 DNA is TGCAGTGCTACCCCCGGACAGGGTCTGCACGAGCAGTACTTC.

The table lists this clonotype with many counts. The rearrangement uses TRBV30 and TRBJ2-2, with a weak D call TRBD2 (6 bases). This CDR3 comprises 15 residues. Trimming stripped 4 bases from V and 7 bases from J, with 19 bases between. The germline gives CDR1 GTSNPN, CDR2 SVGIG (reference sequence). The CDR3 coding sequence is TGTGCCTGGACTCGGACTATCAACGGGGGCGGGGAGCTGTTTTTT. It yields the protein CAWTRTINGGGELFF.

This clonotype was seen repeatedly, ten times or more. The rearrangement links TRBV20-1 to TRBJ2-1; 9 bases are shared with TRBD1. Germline CDR1 is DFQATT and CDR2 is SNEGSKA (reference sequence). The junction had 10 bases not matched to a gene; V was cut back by 1 base and J by 9 bases. This CDR3 spans 15 amino acids. Here the CDR3 DNA reads TGCAGTGCTAGAGTTCCGGGACAGGGCCGGACTGAGCAGTTCTTC. Protein sequence: CSARVPGQGRTEQFF.

In this sample, this clonotype turned up many times. The genes are TRBV15 and TRBJ2-3; D is uncertain. In germline, CDR1 is LNHNV, CDR2 YYDKDF (reference sequence). V dropped 0 bases and J dropped 4 bases, with 11 bases sitting between them. This CDR3 comprises 15 residues. CDR3: CATSRDAPRADTQYF. In nucleotides, the CDR3 is TGTGCCACCAGCAGAGATGCCCCTCGCGCAGATACGCAGTATTTT.

A remark on this clonotype: With a much larger clone just one base away, this may be a read error. The chain is built from TRBV5-6 and TRBJ1-5; D unclear. Germline CDR1 reads SGHDT; CDR2 reads YYEEEE. This CDR3 is built from 15 residues. Trimming removed 1 base from V and 3 bases from J, with 11 bases in between. DNA for the CDR3: TGTGCCAGCAGCTTGACGGACGGGAACAATCAGCCCCAGCATTTT. Translating gives CASSLTDGNNQPQHF. The complete variable domain, with remaining parts taken from reference TRBV5-6 and TRBJ1-5, reads DAGVTQSPTHLIKTRGQQVTLRCSPKSGHDTVSWYQQALGQGPQFIFQYYEEEERQRGNFPDRFSGHQFPNYSSELNVNALLLGDSALYLCASSLTDGNNQPQHFGDGTRLSIL.

This clonotype has at least ten counts. The chain employs TRBV5-1 and TRBJ1-2; 10 nucleotides agree with TRBD1. CDR1 is SGHRS, CDR2 YFSETQ, per germline. J was trimmed by 5 bases and V by 9 bases; bases with no gene match: 10. The CDR3 covers 14 residues. Here the CDR3 reads CATSSGQGRYGYTF. DNA of the CDR3: TGCGCCACGAGCTCGGGACAGGGGAGATATGGCTACACCTTC.

This clonotype was detected many times. The chain links TRBV5-1 to TRBJ2-7; 7 nucleotides match TRBD2. Germline trimming cut 2 bases from V and 0 bases from J; bases unmatched to any gene: 5. This CDR3 is 15 amino acids long. Germline CDR1 and CDR2: SGHRS and YFSETQ. CDR3 nucleotide sequence: TGCGCCAGCAGCTTTCTAGCGGAAGGCTCCTACGAGCAGTACTTC. It yields the protein CASSFLAEGSYEQYF.

The sample holds many counts of this clonotype. This chain uses TRBV3-1 with TRBJ1-5; D ambiguous. The V end lost 5 bases, the J end lost 0 bases, and 11 bases lay between the germline ends. CDR3 size: 15 residues. The germline gives CDR1 LGHDT, CDR2 YNNKEL (reference sequence). CDR3 sequence reads: CASSNGLTSNQPQHF. CDR3 DNA: TGTGCCAGCAGCAACGGACTTACTAGCAATCAGCCCCAGCATTTT. The variable domain in full, with the rest retrieved from reference TRBV3-1 and TRBJ1-5, is DTAVSQTPKYLVTQMGNDKSIKCEQNLGHDTMYWYKQDSKKFLKIMFSYNNKELIINETVPNRFSPKSPDKAHLNLHINSLELGDSAVYFCASSNGLTSNQPQHFGDGTRLSIL.

Many counts were recorded for this clonotype. V usage is TRBV5-1 and J usage is TRBJ2-6; D uncertain. The germline V and J ends were trimmed by 4 bases and 0 bases, with 11 bases remaining between them. The CDR3 is 16 residues long. Germline assignment: CDR1 SGHRS and CDR2 YFSETQ. CDR3 amino acids: CASSMEGTSGANVLTF. DNA for the CDR3: TGCGCCAGCAGCATGGAAGGAACCTCTGGGGCCAACGTCCTGACTTTC.

This clonotype was counted ten times or more. J is TRBJ1-4 and V is TRBV14; D is unresolved. Germline CDR1 SGHDN, CDR2 FVKESK. The CDR3 is 11 residues long. Trimming removed 3 bases at V and 8 bases at J, with 4 bases between. The CDR3 reads CASSQYEKLFF. CDR3 DNA sequence: TGTGCCAGCAGCCAGTACGAAAAACTGTTTTTT.

V usage is TRBV7-6 and J usage is TRBJ2-1, with D maybe TRBD1 (5 bases). The CDR3 runs to 15 residues. Germline V lookup: CDR1 SGHVS, CDR2 FNYEAQ. V lost 2 bases and J lost 0, with 8 bases in between. The CDR3 nucleotides read TGTGCCAGCAGCTTATCCGACAGCTCCTACAATGAGCAGTTCTTC. Its translation: CASSLSDSSYNEQFF.

There are a few counts of this clonotype. The chain links TRBV19 to TRBJ1-2, with D maybe TRBD1 (6 bases). CDR3 length: 14 amino acids. Germline lookup yields CDR1 LNHDA and CDR2 SQIVND (reference sequence). V was pared by 4 bases and J by 4 bases, with 13 bases between. CDR3 sequence: CASSTQGQVYGYTF. The CDR3 DNA reads TGTGCCAGTAGTACACAGGGTCAGGTCTATGGCTACACCTTC.

Note on this clonotype: A much larger clone sits a single nucleotide away, making a read error possible. The chain combines TRBV5-1 with TRBJ1-3; D call uncertain. This CDR3 spans 15 amino acids. Germline V CDR1 and CDR2: SGHRS, YFSETQ. The CDR3 protein is CASSLEVGSGNIIYF. DNA for the CDR3: TGCGCCAGCAGCTTGGAGGTCGGCTCTGGAAACATCATATATTTT. The complete variable domain, with remaining parts taken from reference TRBV5-1 and TRBJ1-3, reads KAGVTQTPRYLIKTRGQQVTLSCSPISGHRSVSWYQQTPGQGLQFLFEYFSETQRNKGNFPGRFSGRQFSNSRSEMNVSTLELGDSALYLCASSLEVGSGNIIYFGEGSWLTVV.

Details on this clonotype: A much larger clonotype is one base distant, so this may be a read error. V and J are TRBV18 and TRBJ2-7; possibly TRBD2 for D (6 bases). From germline, CDR1 is KGHSH and CDR2 LQKENI. The CDR3 spans 14 residues. Trimming stripped 3 bases from V and 6 bases from J, with 15 bases between. CDR3 residues: CASSPTGGASEQYF. In nucleotides, the CDR3 is TGTGCCAGCTCACCGACCGGGGGAGCCTCCGAGCAGTACTTC.

This clonotype showed up just a few times. V is TRBV7-9 and J is TRBJ1-1, with no clear D. V was trimmed by 1 base and J by 7 bases, leaving 10 bases between them. Germline assignment: CDR1 SEHNR and CDR2 FQNEAQ (reference sequence). This CDR3 comprises 13 residues. The CDR3 spells CASSLEGGLEAFF. The DNA for the CDR3 is TGTGCCAGCAGCTTAGAGGGAGGGCTTGAAGCTTTCTTT.

Only a few counts were recorded for this clonotype. The genes are TRBV5-6 and TRBJ1-2; D remains ambiguous. In germline, CDR1 is SGHDT, CDR2 YYEEEE. With 1 base removed from V and 1 base from J, the gap between germline ends came to 8 bases. The CDR3 contains 14 residues. As DNA, the CDR3 is TGTGCCAGCAGCTTGAACCGAATTAACTATGGCTACACCTTC. The encoded protein is CASSLNRINYGYTF.

This clonotype has at least ten counts. V and J are TRBV29-1 and TRBJ2-3; D is ambiguous. Per germline, CDR1 SQVTM and CDR2 ANQGSEA. Trimming shortened V by 7 bases and J by 2 bases, and 10 bases separated the two germline ends. This CDR3 region has 12 residues. The chain's CDR3 is CSARTDTDTQYF. In nucleotides, the CDR3 is TGCAGCGCCCGGACCGACACAGATACGCAGTATTTT.

This chain links TRBV20-1 with TRBJ2-5; 9 bases are shared with TRBD2. V was clipped by 0 bases and J by 2 bases; unmatched bases: 10. This CDR3 is built from 17 residues. CDR1 and CDR2 (germline): DFQATT, SNEGSKA (reference sequence). The CDR3 reads CSARDVVSGRPQETQYF. As DNA, the CDR3 is TGCAGTGCTAGAGATGTAGTAAGCGGGAGGCCTCAAGAGACCCAGTACTTC.